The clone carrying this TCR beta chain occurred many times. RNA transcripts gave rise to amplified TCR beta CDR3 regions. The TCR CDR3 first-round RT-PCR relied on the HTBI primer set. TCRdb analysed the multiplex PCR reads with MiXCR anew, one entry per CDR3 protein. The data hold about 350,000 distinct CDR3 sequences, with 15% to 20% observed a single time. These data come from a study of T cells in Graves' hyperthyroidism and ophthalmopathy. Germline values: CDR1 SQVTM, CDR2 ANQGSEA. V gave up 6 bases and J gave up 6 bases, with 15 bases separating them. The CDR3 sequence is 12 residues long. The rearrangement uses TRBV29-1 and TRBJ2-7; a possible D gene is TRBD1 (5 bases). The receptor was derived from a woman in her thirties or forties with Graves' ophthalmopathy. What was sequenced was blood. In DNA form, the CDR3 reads TGCAGCGTCAGGGTCGGCCACCGCGAGCAGTACTTC. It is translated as CSVRVGHREQYF.